The present T cell receptor beta chain was sequenced within a study of blood T cells in healthy people across ages. Study details: Every two T cells gave about one barcoded beta molecule via template switching.

The V segment lost 3 bases and the J segment 9 bases; nucleotides outside the gene matches: 4. Germline loops: CDR1 SNHLY, CDR2 FYNNEI. The CDR3 loop spans 13 amino acids. Next came a second PCR, run for roughly 6 to 11 cycles, which used a sample-barcoded 5' primer along with a J-beta primer mix. In TCRdb, the 5' RACE reads were re-called with MiXCR into one record per CDR3 protein. The sample contains hundreds of thousands of distinct CDR3 sequences, more than 55% of which appear only once. This clonotype was sampled from a man aged 35-49 years in good health. The material sequenced was blood. V and J are TRBV2 and TRBJ2-1, with 8 bases that match TRBD1. CDR3 sequence: CASSDSGGSEQFF. The CDR3 DNA sequence: TGTGCCAGCAGTGACTCAGGGGGCAGTGAGCAGTTCTTC.